The 26 T cell receptor beta chains presented below share a single source sample, sequenced in a study of cytomegalovirus exposure and HLA in healthy donors. The PCR contained 60 Vbeta and 13 Jbeta primers. The data were produced by immunoSEQ multiplex PCR, yet TCRdb's version contains in-frame clones alone and is incomplete. The sample data list 65,000 to 90,000 clones. Input material: PBMCs. Receptors were obtained from a female donor in good health and CMV-seropositive.

This chain joins TRBV19 and TRBJ2-1, with a weak D call TRBD1 (5 bases). The CDR3 consists of 14 residues. V lost 10 bases and J 4 bases, leaving 17 bases between the germline ends. Germline values: CDR1 LNHDA, CDR2 SQIVND (reference sequence). This CDR3 is CATRDSQFYNEQFF. In DNA, the CDR3 is TGTGCCACCCGAGACAGTCAGTTTTACAATGAGCAGTTCTTC.

The rearrangement joins TRBV7-2 to TRBJ1-3; tentative D call: TRBD1 (6 bases). The CDR3 contains 16 residues. V shed 1 base and J shed 4 bases, with 14 bases lying between them. Germline lookup yields CDR1 SGHTA and CDR2 FQGNSA. The CDR3 region is CASSLGVGGPGNTIYF. In DNA, the CDR3 is TGTGCCAGCAGCTTAGGTGTCGGGGGGCCCGGAAACACCATATATTTT.

V is TRBV6-1 and J is TRBJ2-7; the D gene is possibly TRBD2 (6 bases). The CDR3 has 14 amino acids. The germline V and J ends were trimmed by 2 bases and 1 base, with 9 bases remaining between them. In germline, CDR1 is MNHNS, CDR2 SASEGT. CDR3: CASSERSGSYEQYF. For the CDR3, the DNA is TGTGCCAGCAGTGAACGGAGCGGGTCCTACGAGCAGTACTTC.

The chain uses TRBV30 and TRBJ2-1, with 9 nucleotides matching TRBD2. The CDR3 contains 15 residues. V lost 0 bases, J lost 15 bases, and 15 bases stayed unmatched. Germline V gives CDR1 GTSNPN, CDR2 SVGIG (reference sequence). The CDR3 sequence: CAWSVMRGGGYTPFF. CDR3 sequence (DNA): TGTGCCTGGAGTGTTATGCGGGGGGGAGGGTATACTCCGTTCTTC.

The chain recombines TRBV7-8 with TRBJ2-7; 9 nucleotides match TRBD1. Germline CDR1 and CDR2: SGHVS and FQNEAQ. The CDR3 consists of 14 residues. V lost 5 bases to trimming and J lost 3 bases; unmatched junction nucleotides: 5. In DNA, the CDR3 is TGTGCCAGCAGCCCCTCGGGACAGGGCTACGAGCAGTACTTC. This codes for CASSPSGQGYEQYF.

CDR3 region: CASTGQNYEQYF. The CDR3 coding sequence is TGTGCCAGCACGGGACAGAACTACGAGCAGTACTTC. The gene calls are TRBV28 and TRBJ2-7, with TRBD1 identical over 7 bases. The junction had 3 bases not matched to a gene; V was cut back by 7 bases and J by 3 bases. The CDR3 sequence is 12 residues long. Germline assignment: CDR1 MDHEN and CDR2 SYDVKM.

Of note for this clone: An end of the junction does not agree with germline; a read error may underlie this. The chain links TRBV18 to TRBJ1-1, with D tentatively TRBD1 (6 bases). Germline V gene lookup returns CDR1 KGHSH and CDR2 LQKENI. CDR3 length equals 15 residues. CDR3 sequence: CASSPQVTGNTEDFF. CDR3 in DNA: TGTGCCAGCTCACCACAGGTCACAGGGAACACTGAAGATTTCTTT.

The chain recombines TRBV9 with TRBJ1-3; 10 bases line up with TRBD1. Germline V lookup: CDR1 SGDLS, CDR2 YYNGEE. V shed 0 bases and J 3 bases; nucleotides not matched to a gene: 12. The CDR3 covers 19 residues. This CDR3 reads CASSVGVGVGTGDGNTIYF. The CDR3 DNA is TGTGCCAGCAGCGTAGGAGTGGGGGTAGGGACAGGGGATGGAAACACCATATATTTT.

The V call is TRBV9, the J call TRBJ1-2; 8 nucleotides agree with TRBD1. V dropped 3 bases and J dropped 1; count of bases not matched to a gene: 2. Germline V lookup: CDR1 SGDLS, CDR2 YYNGEE. The CDR3 runs 14 residues. CDR3 in DNA: TGTGCCAGCAGCGAGACAGGGGTTAACTATGGCTACACCTTC. Its protein is CASSETGVNYGYTF.

The chain carries TRBV28 and TRBJ1-1, with D perhaps TRBD1 (6 bases). Per germline, CDR1 MDHEN and CDR2 SYDVKM. V lost 6 bases and J 7 bases, leaving 15 bases between the germline ends. The CDR3 has 13 residues. The CDR3 nucleotides are TGTGCCAGCAGCCAAGGGACACCAGGTGAAGCTTTCTTT. Its translation: CASSQGTPGEAFF.

Here the CDR3 reads CASSGGGEGAYEQYF. The CDR3 region has the DNA TGTGCCAGCAGCGGGGGCGGGGAGGGGGCCTACGAGCAGTACTTC. V usage is TRBV7-9 and J usage is TRBJ2-7, with a weak D call TRBD2 (7 bases). The V end was cut by 5 bases, the J end by 2 bases, with 16 bases between. The germline V gene encodes CDR1 SEHNR and CDR2 FQNEAQ (reference sequence). The CDR3 has 15 residues. The whole variable domain, filled in from reference TRBV7-9 and TRBJ2-7, reads DTGVSQNPRHKITKRGQNVTFRCDPISEHNRLYWYRQTLGQGPEFLTYFQNEAQLEKSRLLSDRFSAERPKGSFSTLEIQRTEQGDSAMYLCASSGGGEGAYEQYFGPGTRLTVT.

V is TRBV6-5 and J is TRBJ2-3, with 7 bases lining up with TRBD2. V lost 1 base to trimming and J lost 2 bases; unmatched junction nucleotides: 3. Germline V gives CDR1 MNHEY, CDR2 SVGAGI. The CDR3 loop spans 15 amino acids. CDR3 amino acids: CASSYFSGATDTQYF. The DNA of the CDR3 is TGTGCCAGCAGTTACTTCAGCGGGGCCACAGATACGCAGTATTTT.

The chain employs TRBV28 and TRBJ2-3; the match to TRBD1 covers 7 bases. The CDR3 has 15 amino acids. Germline V gene data show CDR1 as MDHEN and CDR2 as SYDVKM. V dropped 5 bases and J dropped 2; count of bases not matched to a gene: 7. CDR3 sequence (DNA): TGTGCCAGCAGTCAAACAGGGGACAACACAGATACGCAGTATTTT. Translating it yields CASSQTGDNTDTQYF. Full variable domain (remainder filled in from reference TRBV28 and TRBJ2-3): DVKVTQSSRYLVKRTGEKVFLECVQDMDHENMFWYRQDPGLGLRLIYFSYDVKMKEKGDIPEGYSVSREKKERFSLILESASTNQTSMYLCASSQTGDNTDTQYFGPGTRLTVL.

CDR3 loop: CASSDSTATISGANVLTF. CDR3 nucleotides: TGTGCCAGCAGTGACAGTACAGCTACAATCTCTGGGGCCAACGTCCTGACTTTC. The gene calls are TRBV6-4 and TRBJ2-6; D is undetermined. This CDR3 comprises 18 residues. Trimming shortened V by 2 bases and J by 0 bases, and 14 bases separated the two germline ends. Germline CDR1 and CDR2: MRHNA and SNTAGT.

This rearrangement joins TRBV5-4 to TRBJ2-7, with 8 positions matching TRBD2. The CDR3 consists of 13 residues. V shed 3 bases, J shed 4 bases, and the junction held 3 bases outside the gene matches. Germline V gene data show CDR1 as SGHNT and CDR2 as YYREEE (reference sequence). This chain's CDR3 is CASSSGGGYEQYF. DNA of the CDR3: TGTGCCAGCAGCTCGGGGGGGGGATACGAGCAGTACTTC.

This clone is classed as medium-sized (0.01 to 0.1%) by frequency. The genes are TRBV4-3 and TRBJ1-1, with D maybe TRBD1 (6 bases). Germline V CDR1 and CDR2: LGHNA, YSLEER. Trimming left V 3 bases short and J 1 base short, with 6 bases between. This CDR3 region has 13 residues. As DNA, the CDR3 is TGCGCCAGCAGCCAGACAGGGAACACTGAAGCTTTCTTT. This sequence encodes CASSQTGNTEAFF.

The chain couples TRBV4-3 to TRBJ2-2, with a weak D call TRBD2 (5 bases). Between the trimmed V and J ends, which lost 1 base and 3 bases, there was a span of 6 bases. This CDR3 comprises 14 residues. Germline V gives CDR1 LGHNA, CDR2 YSLEER. CDR3 DNA sequence: TGCGCCAGCAGCCAAGGGACTTACACCGGGGAGCTGTTTTTT. The encoded protein is CASSQGTYTGELFF.

This rearrangement joins TRBV30 to TRBJ2-3; no firm D call. The CDR3 extends over 14 amino acids. Per germline, CDR1 GTSNPN and CDR2 SVGIG (reference sequence). V shed 0 bases and J shed 1 base, with 8 bases lying between them. CDR3 protein: CAWSVLGGTDTQYF. CDR3 nucleotides: TGTGCCTGGAGTGTACTCGGTGGCACAGATACGCAGTATTTT.

This chain links TRBV6-5 with TRBJ2-1, with D possibly being TRBD1 (5 bases). Germline CDR1 and CDR2: MNHEY and SVGAGI. The V end lost 6 bases, the J end lost 5 bases, and 17 bases lay between the germline ends. CDR3 length: 15 residues. DNA for the CDR3: TGTGCCAGCAGCGACCGTCGGACACGGCACAATGAGCAGTTCTTC. Translation: CASSDRRTRHNEQFF.

The rearrangement joins TRBV29-1 to TRBJ2-7; D may be TRBD1 (5 bases). V lost 4 bases and J lost 2, with 12 bases in between. CDR1 and CDR2 (germline): SQVTM, ANQGSEA. The CDR3 extends over 13 amino acids. The CDR3 DNA reads as TGCAGCGTTGCCCAGGGAACCACCTACGAGCAGTACTTC. This sequence encodes CSVAQGTTYEQYF.

This rearrangement joins TRBV14 to TRBJ2-3; the D gene is possibly TRBD2 (5 bases). The germline V and J ends were trimmed by 4 bases and 1 base, with 12 bases remaining between them. The CDR3 totals 15 residues. In germline, CDR1 is SGHDN, CDR2 FVKESK. In DNA form, the CDR3 reads TGTGCCAGCAGCCCCCTCGGTAGCGGCACAGATACGCAGTATTTT. Translation: CASSPLGSGTDTQYF.

This rearrangement joins TRBV9 to TRBJ2-7, with D tentatively TRBD1 (6 bases). Germline lookup yields CDR1 SGDLS and CDR2 YYNGEE. The CDR3 spans 17 residues. The ends were cut back, 1 base at V and 0 bases at J, with 17 bases in the middle. CDR3 coding DNA: TGTGCCAGCAGCGTACGCTCCGGGACACTTAGCTCCTACGAGCAGTACTTC. This encodes CASSVRSGTLSSYEQYF.

V and J are TRBV7-9 and TRBJ1-1; 8 bases fit TRBD1. CDR3 size: 13 residues. After removal of 10 bases from V and 2 bases from J, the junction contained 6 bases not matched to a gene. Germline V CDR1 and CDR2: SEHNR, FQNEAQ (reference sequence). The CDR3 is CATNRGTNTEAFF. The CDR3 DNA follows: TGTGCCACAAACAGGGGGACCAACACTGAAGCTTTCTTT.

This rearrangement joins TRBV19 to TRBJ1-2, with 7 bases matching TRBD1. With 7 bases clipped from V and 3 bases from J, the junction kept 8 bases outside the gene matches. The CDR3 extends over 14 amino acids. Germline-derived CDR1 and CDR2 are LNHDA and SQIVND (reference sequence). The CDR3: CASTDREDYYGYTF. CDR3 in DNA: TGTGCCAGTACCGACAGGGAAGATTACTATGGCTACACCTTC. Together with reference TRBV19 and TRBJ1-2, the CDR3 gives the full variable domain: DGGITQSPKYLFRKEGQNVTLSCEQNLNHDAMYWYRQDPGQGLRLIYYSQIVNDFQKGDIAEGYSVSREKKESFPLTVTSAQKNPTAFYLCASTDREDYYGYTFGSGTRLTVV.

J is TRBJ1-1 and V is TRBV30; D remains unclear. Germline-derived CDR1 and CDR2 are GTSNPN and SVGIG (reference sequence). CDR3 length equals 11 residues. V gave up 5 bases and J gave up 1 base, with 5 bases separating them. The CDR3 DNA sequence: TGTGCCTGGGGAGAGAACACTGAAGCTTTCTTT. Translating gives CAWGENTEAFF.

V and J are TRBV6-1 and TRBJ1-2; D is unclear. CDR3 length: 13 amino acids. Germline values: CDR1 MNHNS, CDR2 SASEGT. Trimming removed 7 bases from V and 9 bases from J, with 18 bases in between. Here the CDR3 DNA reads TGTGCCAGCACCCCGGCGGCTCGGTTTCGCTACACCTTC. Protein sequence: CASTPAARFRYTF.